This T cell receptor (beta chain) was observed in a study of Graves' ophthalmopathy and Graves' hyperthyroidism. RNA transcripts were the template, and TCR beta CDR3 regions were amplified from them. HTBI-primed RT-PCR formed the first round, and a multiplex PCR formed the second. TCRdb analysed the multiplex PCR reads with MiXCR anew, one entry per CDR3 protein. The sample gives 300,000 to 450,000 distinct CDR3 sequences, approximately 18% of which show up once; 2% to 2.5% is in the top ten. This CDR3 has 17 residues. CDR1 GTSNPN and CDR2 SVGIG come from the germline V gene (reference sequence). V shed 2 bases and J 4 bases; nucleotides not matched to a gene: 14. Uncontrolled infections, other autoimmune diseases, pregnancy or lactation barred patients from enrollment.

Sequenced sample: peripheral blood. The clonotype comes from an adult woman with stable Graves' hyperthyroidism. The chain joins TRBV30 to TRBJ1-2; 9 nucleotides agree with TRBD1. The CDR3 region has the DNA TGTGCCTGGAGTTTAACCGGGACAGGGCCGCCTAGCTATGGCTACACCTTC. Translation: CAWSLTGTGPPSYGYTF.